This entry is about one T cell receptor beta chain. Its target is unknown. The source of the sample is a study of cytomegalovirus exposure and HLA in healthy donors. Notes on the study in general: Reports credit the classifier with highly specific, highly sensitive diagnosis of cytomegalovirus status.

V was cut by 6 bases and J by 8 bases, with 14 bases left in between. This CDR3 region has 13 residues. Germline V gives CDR1 SNHLY, CDR2 FYNNEI. Measured with immunoSEQ multiplex PCR; TCRdb has only the in-frame clones, and not every one. The repertoire includes some 170,000 clones, nearly 90% of them detected once, and 10% sits in the top ten. These donors were members of the roughly 110-subject validation cohort, a group separate from the roughly 670-subject first cohort. The rearrangement joins TRBV2 to TRBJ2-1; D is possibly TRBD2 (6 bases). The sample comprised PBMCs. The clonotype originates from a woman aged 18-30 years in good health and CMV-seropositive. The CDR3 sequence is CASSAGPRDEQFF. The CDR3 bases are TGTGCCAGCAGCGCGGGACCTCGGGATGAGCAGTTCTTC.